The 19 T cell receptor beta chains given below trace back to one sample, sequenced in a study of prognosis after radiotherapy for stage I lung cancer. Genomic DNA was subjected to two-round multiplex PCR for amplification of TCR beta CDR3. It was primers specific to each TRBV and TRBJ gene that first-round PCR used. TCRdb re-called the multiplex PCR reads through MiXCR, storing one row per CDR3 protein. The repertoire consists of about 24,000 distinct CDR3 sequences, with more than 35% occurring once and the leading ten covering 20% to 25%. This specimen consisted of PBMCs, obtained before or after stereotactic body radiation therapy (not recorded which). These receptors all come from a donor at least 50 years old with non-small cell lung cancer.

This clonotype was counted many times. V gene TRBV15 combines with J gene TRBJ1-1; D is unresolved. The length of the CDR3 is 11 residues. The germline gives CDR1 LNHNV, CDR2 YYDKDF (reference sequence). Trimming pared 7 bases from V and 0 bases from J, leaving 3 bases between. The DNA for the CDR3 is TGTGCCACCAAGGTGAACACTGAAGCTTTCTTT. This gives the protein CATKVNTEAFF.

This clonotype occurred many times. This chain connects TRBV11-3 to TRBJ1-1, with TRBD1 matching 7 bases. V gave up 5 bases and J gave up 3 bases; unmatched junction bases: 18. Germline V gene sequence: CDR1 SGHNT, CDR2 YENEEA. The CDR3 is 18 residues long. CDR3 amino acids: CASSPPWRRNRGYTEAFF. For the CDR3, the DNA is TGTGCCAGCAGCCCCCCGTGGAGGAGGAACAGGGGTTACACTGAAGCTTTCTTT. Supplemented by reference TRBV11-3 and TRBJ1-1, the full variable domain reads EAGVVQSPRYKIIEKKQPVAFWCNPISGHNTLYWYLQNLGQGPELLIRYENEEAVDDSQLPKDRFSAERLKGVDSTLKIQPAELGDSAVYLCASSPPWRRNRGYTEAFFGQGTRLTVV.

The rearrangement links TRBV18 to TRBJ1-3; 7 bases fit TRBD1. Germline assignment: CDR1 KGHSH and CDR2 LQKENI. Trimming at V came to 3 bases and at J to 2 bases, leaving 7 bases not matched to a gene. This CDR3 is 16 amino acids long. The DNA for the CDR3 is TGTGCCAGCTCACCCCCCCGACAGGGAACTGGAAACACCATATATTTT. Translating gives CASSPPRQGTGNTIYF.

This clonotype was observed many times. The chain employs TRBV5-8 and TRBJ1-4; D gene uncertain. The V end lost 4 bases, the J end lost 4 bases, and 14 bases lay between the germline ends. The germline gives CDR1 SGHTS, CDR2 YDEGEE. This CDR3 contains 15 residues. CDR3 in amino acids: CASSVEQWGNEKLFF. The DNA of the CDR3 is TGTGCCAGCAGCGTGGAACAATGGGGTAATGAAAAACTGTTTTTT. Full variable domain (remainder filled in from reference TRBV5-8 and TRBJ1-4): EAGVTQSPTHLIKTRGQQATLRCSPISGHTSVYWYQQALGLGLQFLLWYDEGEERNRGNFPPRFSGRQFPNYSSELNVNALELEDSALYLCASSVEQWGNEKLFFGSGTQLSVL.

By its share, this clonotype is medium-sized (0.01 to 0.1%). The chain has TRBV12-3 or TRBV12-4 and TRBJ1-2; perhaps TRBD1 as D (5 bases). The V end was cut by 2 bases, the J end by 8 bases, with 9 bases between. The CDR3 sequence is 12 residues long. CDR3 sequence: CASSLPRVGYTF. The CDR3 bases are TGTGCCAGCAGTTTACCCAGGGTCGGCTACACCTTC.

Regarding this clonotype: A far larger clone is a single base away, which makes a read error likely. The gene calls are TRBV28 and TRBJ1-2; 9 positions match TRBD1. CDR1 is MDHEN and CDR2 is SYDVKM in the germline V gene. The V segment lost 5 bases and the J segment 9 bases; nucleotides outside the gene matches: 7. The length of the CDR3 is 13 residues. The CDR3 coding sequence is TGTGCCAGCAGTGATGGGGACAGGGCTAGCTACACCTTC. Translation gives CASSDGDRASYTF.

This clonotype was counted ten times or more. This rearrangement joins TRBV20-1 to TRBJ1-2, with D uncertain. The length of the CDR3 is 11 residues. Per germline, CDR1 DFQATT and CDR2 SNEGSKA (reference sequence). Trimming stripped 2 bases from V and 8 bases from J, with 9 bases between. The CDR3 protein is CSARTGEGYTF. The CDR3 DNA reads as TGCAGTGCTAGAACGGGCGAGGGCTACACCTTC.

This clonotype rates as medium-sized (0.01 to 0.1%). The V call is TRBV6-4, the J call TRBJ2-2, with TRBD1 as a possible D gene (5 bases). The V gene's germline CDR1 is MRHNA and CDR2 SNTAGT. The CDR3 runs to 14 residues. V was clipped by 7 bases and J by 4 bases, with 13 bases between them. In nucleotides, the CDR3 is TGTGCCAGCATACCAGGGTCGAGCACCGGGGAGCTGTTTTTT. This codes for CASIPGSSTGELFF.

The CDR3 loop reads CASNPIPRVWGELYEQYF. In nucleotides, the CDR3 is TGTGCCAGCAACCCTATCCCCAGAGTTTGGGGAGAGCTCTACGAGCAGTACTTC. This chain joins TRBV6-1 and TRBJ2-7, with D possibly TRBD2 on 5 matching bases. Germline CDR1 reads MNHNS; CDR2 reads SASEGT. This CDR3 spans 18 amino acids. The V end lost 7 bases, the J end lost 3 bases, and 28 bases lay between the germline ends.

This rearrangement joins TRBV2 to TRBJ1-1, with D uncertain. There are 11 residues in the CDR3. The ends were cut back, 1 base at V and 7 bases at J, with 4 bases in the middle. Per the germline V gene, CDR1 is SNHLY and CDR2 is FYNNEI. The DNA of the CDR3 is TGTGCCAGCAGTGAAGGCTTTGAAGCTTTCTTT. As protein: CASSEGFEAFF.

This clonotype is medium-sized in the sample. This rearrangement joins TRBV12-3 or TRBV12-4 to TRBJ1-1; D gene ambiguous. The V end lost 1 base, the J end lost 4 bases, and 4 bases lay between the germline ends. The CDR3 length is 12 residues. The CDR3 protein is CASSLDSTEAFF. For the CDR3, the DNA is TGTGCCAGCAGTTTAGATTCCACTGAAGCTTTCTTT.

The chain uses TRBV6-1 and TRBJ2-2; D is perhaps TRBD1 (8 bases). Germline V gene lookup returns CDR1 MNHNS and CDR2 SASEGT. The CDR3 runs 15 residues. Deletions cut 7 bases from V and 14 bases from J, with 26 bases between. The CDR3 is CASIQQQGGRGELFF. CDR3 DNA sequence: TGTGCCAGCATCCAACAACAGGGGGGGCGGGGAGAACTGTTTTTT.

V usage is TRBV7-3 and J usage is TRBJ2-1; maybe TRBD1 (6 bases). CDR1 is SGHTA and CDR2 is FQGTGA in the germline V gene. Trimming removed 4 bases at V and 7 bases at J, with 11 bases between. CDR3 length: 13 residues. The CDR3 loop reads CASSWDIYNEQFF. DNA for the CDR3: TGTGCCAGCAGCTGGGACATATATAATGAGCAGTTCTTC.

This clonotype has a single count. The chain recombines TRBV20-1 with TRBJ2-3; tentative D call: TRBD2 (6 bases). V lost 5 bases and J lost 0, with 21 bases in between. This CDR3 contains 17 residues. Germline V gene sequence: CDR1 DFQATT, CDR2 SNEGSKA (reference sequence). In nucleotides, the CDR3 is TGCAGTGCTCGTTGGCTTCGGGAGTGCCACAGCACAGATACGCAGTATTTT. Its translation is CSARWLRECHSTDTQYF.

In its sample, this clonotype was seen many times. The chain has TRBV9 and TRBJ2-2; a weak D match, TRBD2 (5 bases). CDR1 SGDLS and CDR2 YYNGEE come from the germline V gene. V lost 0 bases, J lost 5 bases, and 5 bases lay in between. This CDR3 has 13 residues. CDR3 residues: CASSVAGTGELFF. CDR3 bases: TGTGCCAGCAGCGTAGCGGGGACCGGGGAGCTGTTTTTT.

Many counts were recorded for this clonotype. The V call is TRBV15, the J call TRBJ1-1, with D unclear. V lost 0 bases, J lost 0 bases, and 26 bases lay in between. This CDR3 region has 21 residues. Per the germline V gene, CDR1 is LNHNV and CDR2 is YYDKDF (reference sequence). CDR3: CATSRDPLNPRGWSMNTEAFF. DNA for the CDR3: TGTGCCACCAGCAGAGACCCGTTGAACCCCCGGGGATGGTCCATGAACACTGAAGCTTTCTTT.

This clonotype was seen ten or more times. This sequence joins TRBV19 and TRBJ1-2; no clear D gene. Germline CDR1 is LNHDA and CDR2 is SQIVND (reference sequence). V was cut by 2 bases and J by 7 bases, with 5 bases left in between. This CDR3 comprises 11 residues. The CDR3 reads CASSISRGYTF. The CDR3 DNA reads as TGTGCCAGTAGTATAAGCCGTGGCTACACCTTC.

This clonotype was detected many times. V and J are TRBV29-1 and TRBJ2-1; 8 nucleotides match TRBD2. The CDR3 runs to 16 residues. Per germline, CDR1 SQVTM and CDR2 ANQGSEA. Trimming cost V 6 bases and J 2 bases; bases outside gene matches: 12. The CDR3 protein is CSVQQKSGRAYNEQFF. CDR3 nucleotides: TGCAGCGTGCAACAGAAGAGCGGGAGAGCCTACAATGAGCAGTTCTTC.

There are many counts of this clonotype. CDR3 region: CSVRPTGEYEKLFF. DNA of the CDR3: TGCAGCGTCCGCCCGACAGGGGAGTATGAAAAACTGTTTTTT. The chain uses TRBV29-1 and TRBJ1-4, with TRBD1 matching over 8 bases. Germline CDR1 SQVTM, CDR2 ANQGSEA. This CDR3 comprises 14 residues. Trimming cost V 6 bases and J 6 bases; bases outside gene matches: 9.